The present entry profiles one T cell receptor beta chain with its context. TCRdb keeps only in-frame clones here, not all; method: immunoSEQ multiplex PCR. The table has tens of thousands of clones, roughly 88% seen once. The sample belongs to a study of OX40 agonist ivuxolimab in advanced cancers. Trimming left V 2 bases short and J 7 bases short, with 18 bases between. The CDR3 covers 16 residues. The germline gives CDR1 KGHSH, CDR2 LQKENI. V usage is TRBV18 and J usage is TRBJ1-5, with D possibly TRBD1 on 5 matching bases. The sample consisted of CD4+ or CD8+ T cells sorted from blood, taken in a trial of the OX40 agonist ivuxolimab. This TCR was recovered from an adult with an advanced solid tumor such as melanoma, head and neck, liver or kidney cancer. The CDR3 nucleotides are TGTGCCAGCTCACCATCGATTACAGGTTCCGGGCAGCCCCAGCATTTT. It specifies CASSPSITGSGQPQHF.